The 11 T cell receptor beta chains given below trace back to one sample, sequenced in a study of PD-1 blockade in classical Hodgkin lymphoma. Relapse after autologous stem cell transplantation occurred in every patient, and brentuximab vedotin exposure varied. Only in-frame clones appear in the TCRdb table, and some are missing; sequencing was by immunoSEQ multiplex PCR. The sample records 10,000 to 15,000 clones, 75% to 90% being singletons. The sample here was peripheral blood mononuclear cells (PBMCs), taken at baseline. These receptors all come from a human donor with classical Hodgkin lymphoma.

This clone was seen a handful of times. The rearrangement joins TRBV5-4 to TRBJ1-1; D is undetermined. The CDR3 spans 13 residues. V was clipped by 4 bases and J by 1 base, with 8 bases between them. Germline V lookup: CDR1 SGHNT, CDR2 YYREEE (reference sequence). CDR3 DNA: TGTGCCAGCAGCCAAACGGGGAACACTGAAGCTTTCTTT. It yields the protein CASSQTGNTEAFF. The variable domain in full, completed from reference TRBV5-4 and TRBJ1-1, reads ETGVTQSPTHLIKTRGQQVTLRCSSQSGHNTVSWYQQALGQGPQFIFQYYREEENGRGNFPPRFSGLQFPNYSSELNVNALELDDSALYLCASSQTGNTEAFFGQGTRLTVV.

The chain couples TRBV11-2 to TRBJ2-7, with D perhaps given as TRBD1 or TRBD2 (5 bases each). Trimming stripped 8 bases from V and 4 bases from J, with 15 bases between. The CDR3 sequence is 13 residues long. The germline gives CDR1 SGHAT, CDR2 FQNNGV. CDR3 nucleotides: TGTGCCAGCCAGAGGGGTCCGGGTTACGAGCAGTACTTC. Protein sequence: CASQRGPGYEQYF. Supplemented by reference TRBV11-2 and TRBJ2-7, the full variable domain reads EAGVAQSPRYKIIEKRQSVAFWCNPISGHATLYWYQQILGQGPKLLIQFQNNGVVDDSQLPKDRFSAERLKGVDSTLKIQPAKLEDSAVYLCASQRGPGYEQYFGPGTRLTVT.

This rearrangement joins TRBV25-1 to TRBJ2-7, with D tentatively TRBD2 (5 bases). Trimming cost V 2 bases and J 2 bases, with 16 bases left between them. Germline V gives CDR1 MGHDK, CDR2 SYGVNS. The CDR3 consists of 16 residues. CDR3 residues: CASSESRAVGTYEQYF. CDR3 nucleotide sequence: TGTGCCAGCAGTGAAAGCCGGGCGGTCGGGACCTACGAGCAGTACTTC.

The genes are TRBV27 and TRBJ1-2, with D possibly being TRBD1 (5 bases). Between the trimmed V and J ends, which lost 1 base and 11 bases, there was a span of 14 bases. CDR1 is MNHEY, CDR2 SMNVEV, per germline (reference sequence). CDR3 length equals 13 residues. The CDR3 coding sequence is TGTGCCAGCAGTTTATTGGCAGGGCGGGGTTACACCTTC. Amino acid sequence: CASSLLAGRGYTF.

CDR3 sequence: CASSSSRGLNEKLFF. The CDR3 coding sequence is TGTGCCAGCAGTTCCTCGAGGGGACTTAATGAAAAACTGTTTTTT. V and J are TRBV27 and TRBJ1-4; D perhaps matches TRBD1 (5 bases). This CDR3 is built from 15 residues. V lost 4 bases and J 4 bases, leaving 13 bases between the germline ends. Looked up from germline, CDR1 is MNHEY and CDR2 is SMNVEV (reference sequence).

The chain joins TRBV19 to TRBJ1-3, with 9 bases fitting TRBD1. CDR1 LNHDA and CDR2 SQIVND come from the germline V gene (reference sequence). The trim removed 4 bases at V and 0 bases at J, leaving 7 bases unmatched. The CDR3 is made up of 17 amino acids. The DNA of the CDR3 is TGTGCCAGTAGTAACCTCAGACAGGGGGGCTCTGGAAACACCATATATTTT. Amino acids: CASSNLRQGGSGNTIYF.

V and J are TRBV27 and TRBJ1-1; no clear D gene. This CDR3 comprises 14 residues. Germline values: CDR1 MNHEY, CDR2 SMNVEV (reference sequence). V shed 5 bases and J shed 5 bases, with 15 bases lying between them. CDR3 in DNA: TGTGCCAGCAGTCCACGAGGGCATCGGACTGAAGCTTTCTTT. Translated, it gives CASSPRGHRTEAFF.

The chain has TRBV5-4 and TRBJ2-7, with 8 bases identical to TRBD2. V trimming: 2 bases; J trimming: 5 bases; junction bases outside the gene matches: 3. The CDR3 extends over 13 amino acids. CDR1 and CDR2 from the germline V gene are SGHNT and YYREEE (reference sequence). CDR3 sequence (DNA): TGTGCCAGCAGCTTTTCCGGGAGGGACGAGCAGTACTTC. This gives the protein CASSFSGRDEQYF. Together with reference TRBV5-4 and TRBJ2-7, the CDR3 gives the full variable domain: ETGVTQSPTHLIKTRGQQVTLRCSSQSGHNTVSWYQQALGQGPQFIFQYYREEENGRGNFPPRFSGLQFPNYSSELNVNALELDDSALYLCASSFSGRDEQYFGPGTRLTVT.

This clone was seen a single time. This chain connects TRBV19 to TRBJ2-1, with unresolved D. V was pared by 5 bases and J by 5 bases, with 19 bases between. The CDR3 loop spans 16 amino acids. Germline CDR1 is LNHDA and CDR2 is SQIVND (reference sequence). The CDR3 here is CASSGLAIKYHNEQFF. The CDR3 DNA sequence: TGTGCCAGTAGTGGCCTTGCCATAAAATACCACAATGAGCAGTTCTTC.

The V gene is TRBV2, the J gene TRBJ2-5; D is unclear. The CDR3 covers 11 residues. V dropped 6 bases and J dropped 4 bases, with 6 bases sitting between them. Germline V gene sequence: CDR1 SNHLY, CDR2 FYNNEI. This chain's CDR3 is CASSYLETQYF. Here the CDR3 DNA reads TGTGCCAGCAGCTACTTAGAGACCCAGTACTTC.

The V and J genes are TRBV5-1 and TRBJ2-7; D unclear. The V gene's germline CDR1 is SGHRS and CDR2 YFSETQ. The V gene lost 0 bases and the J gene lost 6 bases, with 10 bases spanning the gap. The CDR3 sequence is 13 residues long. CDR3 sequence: CASSLEGMAEQYF. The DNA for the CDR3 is TGCGCCAGCAGCTTGGAGGGCATGGCCGAGCAGTACTTC.